This TCR beta chain was captured by sequencing in a study of T cells in Graves' hyperthyroidism and ophthalmopathy. Overall study: Peripheral blood was obtained at initial diagnosis, preceding any treatment.

Findings of the study overall: A model using 13 V-J features told ophthalmopathy apart from stable hyperthyroidism. Blood held most thyroid clonotypes expanded above 0.001 frequency.

The CDR3 loop spans 15 amino acids. Trimming shortened V by 4 bases and J by 7 bases, and 20 bases separated the two germline ends. Germline V gene sequence: CDR1 SGHTS, CDR2 YDEGEE. RNA transcripts served as the template for amplifying TCR beta CDR3 regions. The primer set for the first-round RT-PCR of the TCR CDR3 was HTBI. TCRdb independently ran MiXCR on the multiplex PCR reads; one entry per CDR3 protein. This table holds about 480,000 distinct CDR3 sequences, about an eighth found once. This clonotype has a count of ten or more. Its antigen is still unknown. The sequence came from a woman aged 18 to 35 with Graves' hyperthyroidism. Source material: blood. This sequence joins TRBV5-8 and TRBJ1-2; maybe TRBD1 (5 bases). The CDR3 loop reads CASSHPDRAFSGYTF. Here the CDR3 DNA reads TGTGCCAGCAGCCATCCAGACAGAGCGTTTAGTGGCTACACCTTC.